The clone carrying this TCR beta chain appeared a few times. Its specificity is unknown. For the second PCR, which ran for about 7 to 11 cycles, a sample-barcoded 5' primer and a J-beta primer mix were used. Tagging of each cDNA molecule was performed by a template-switch adaptor with 12 random nucleotides. TCRdb reprocessed the 5' RACE reads with MiXCR, giving one entry per CDR3 protein. This table holds approximately 810,000 distinct CDR3 sequences, about 30% found once. CDR3 length: 15 amino acids. The ends were cut back, 3 bases at V and 8 bases at J, with 19 bases in the middle. The germline CDR1 and CDR2 sequences are KGHSH and LQKENI. The draw of peripheral blood yielded around 10 milliliters from each donor. The sample comes from a study of blood T cells in healthy people across ages. General study points: Both naive CD4+ cell counts and diversity were greater in long-lived donors than in aged donors.

The sequencing input was blood. The clonotype comes from a woman older than 75 in good health. This chain joins TRBV18 and TRBJ1-1, with D perhaps TRBD1 (6 bases). This CDR3 is CASSPKRDMAGEAFF. The CDR3 DNA is TGTGCCAGCTCACCCAAGCGGGACATGGCTGGGGAAGCTTTCTTT.